This is a list of T cell receptor beta chains from one sample in a study of T-cell reconstitution after alpha-beta-depleted transplantation in children. One entry per CDR3 protein, called by TCRdb with MiXCR from the PCR reads. The table includes 250,000 to 350,000 distinct CDR3 sequences, 9.9% detected once. The specimen was PBMCs from the stem cell graft donor, collected from the stem cell graft. These receptors originate from a human donor who donated a stem cell graft to a child with SCID. Both conserved end residues are part of each CDR3. A D gene is named only where the DNA matches it firmly. A row's size may be missing; if present it is once, few, many or a size class.

v_gene	j_gene	d_gene	abundance	CDR3aa	CDR3nt
TRBV10-3	TRBJ1-5	TRBD1	few	CAISESGTGGKQPQHF	TGTGCCATCAGTGAGTCTGGGACAGGGGGGAAGCAGCCCCAGCATTTT
TRBV5-5	TRBJ2-7	TRBD1	.	CASSSLRDSGGYEQYF	TGTGCCAGCAGCAGTCTCCGGGACAGTGGTGGATACGAGCAGTACTTC
TRBV28	TRBJ2-7	TRBD1	.	CASSLGDRGSEQYF	TGTGCCAGCAGTTTAGGGGACAGGGGGTCCGAGCAGTACTTC
TRBV6-6	TRBJ2-7	.	few	CAIGDTTYEQYF	TGTGCCATCGGGGACACCACCTACGAGCAGTACTTC
TRBV20-1	TRBJ2-1	.	many	CSATKGRSVWDEQFF	TGCAGTGCGACAAAGGGACGGTCGGTATGGGATGAGCAGTTCTTC
TRBV5-4	TRBJ2-7	.	.	CASSLKQGRDEQYF	TGTGCCAGCAGCTTGAAACAGGGACGGGACGAGCAGTACTTC
TRBV7-2	TRBJ2-1	TRBD2	many	CASSFSGGSSYNEQFF	TGTGCCAGCAGCTTTAGCGGGGGGAGCTCCTACAATGAGCAGTTCTTC
TRBV7-6	TRBJ2-3	TRBD2	.	CASSLELAGPTDTQYF	TGTGCCAGCAGCTTAGAACTAGCGGGGCCGACAGATACGCAGTATTTT
TRBV5-1	TRBJ2-4	TRBD1	few	CASSLIFDRVGAKNIQYF	TGCGCCAGCAGCTTGATATTCGACAGGGTGGGGGCCAAAAACATTCAGTACTTC
TRBV27	TRBJ2-1	TRBD1	few	CASSSGQYPYNEQFF	TGTGCCAGCAGTTCGGGACAGTATCCCTACAATGAGCAGTTCTTC
TRBV5-6	TRBJ2-3	.	few	CASSFPWPTDTQYF	TGTGCCAGCAGCTTCCCCTGGCCCACAGATACGCAGTATTTT
TRBV19	TRBJ2-7	TRBD1	.	CASSGRTGYVQYF	TGTGCCAGTAGTGGGCGGACAGGCTACGTGCAGTACTTC
TRBV18	TRBJ2-5	TRBD1	few	CASSKTEGQGETQYF	TGTGCCAGCTCAAAAACCGAGGGACAGGGCGAGACCCAGTACTTC
TRBV7-3	TRBJ2-1	.	many	CASRTNNEQFF	TGTGCCAGCAGAACAAACAATGAGCAGTTCTTC
TRBV9	TRBJ2-3	.	few	CASSAQLKPTDTQYF	TGTGCCAGCAGCGCACAGCTGAAACCCACAGATACGCAGTATTTT
TRBV28	TRBJ1-1	.	.	CASSLGSRGGTEAFF	TGTGCCAGCAGTTTAGGTAGCAGGGGAGGAACTGAAGCTTTCTTT
TRBV20-1	TRBJ1-2	.	.	CSARDPEGANYGYTF	TGCAGTGCTAGAGATCCCGAGGGAGCTAACTATGGCTACACCTTC
TRBV20-1	TRBJ2-7	.	.	CSARDANVSYEQYF	TGCAGTGCTAGAGATGCTAACGTCTCCTACGAGCAGTACTTC
TRBV6-1	TRBJ2-3	TRBD1	.	CASRDTDRIDTDTQYF	TGTGCCAGCAGGGATACGGACAGGATAGACACAGATACGCAGTATTTT
TRBV14	TRBJ2-6	TRBD1	.	CASSQAADRVPSGANVLTF	TGTGCCAGCAGCCAAGCCGCGGACAGGGTTCCTTCTGGGGCCAACGTCCTGACTTTC
TRBV6-1	TRBJ2-2	TRBD2	few	CASSPRLAIGELFF	TGTGCCAGCAGCCCCAGACTAGCCATCGGGGAGCTGTTTTTT
TRBV5-1	TRBJ1-6	TRBD1	.	CASSLAGQGYSPLHF	TGCGCCAGCAGCTTGGCTGGACAGGGGTACTCACCCCTCCACTTT
TRBV5-1	TRBJ2-2	.	many	CASSQKVKGNTGELFF	TGCGCCAGCAGCCAGAAAGTGAAGGGAAACACCGGGGAGCTGTTTTTT
TRBV4-1	TRBJ2-7	.	.	CASSQDEGFAYEQYF	TGCGCCAGCAGCCAAGATGAAGGGTTCGCCTACGAGCAGTACTTC
TRBV3-1	TRBJ1-1	.	.	CASSQDGGVNTEAFF	TGTGCCAGCAGCCAAGATGGGGGGGTGAACACTGAAGCTTTCTTT
TRBV29-1	TRBJ2-3	.	many	CSVVVGGSTDTQYF	TGCAGCGTTGTGGTGGGGGGAAGCACAGATACGCAGTATTTT
TRBV6-5	TRBJ2-2	.	many	CATATMGGVTGELFF	TGTGCCACCGCCACAATGGGGGGCGTTACCGGGGAGCTGTTTTTT
TRBV20-1	TRBJ1-1	TRBD1	few	CSAVRGQTEAFF	TGCAGTGCCGTGAGGGGGCAAACTGAAGCTTTCTTT
TRBV5-5	TRBJ2-7	TRBD2	.	CASSLYGGVEQYF	TGTGCCAGCAGCTTGTACGGGGGGGTAGAGCAGTACTTC
TRBV7-3	TRBJ2-7	.	.	CASSLKPGSGGYEQYF	TGTGCCAGCAGCTTAAAGCCCGGGTCTGGTGGCTACGAGCAGTACTTC
TRBV28	TRBJ1-2	.	many	CASSSGGEFYGYTF	TGTGCCAGCAGCAGCGGCGGGGAGTTCTATGGCTACACCTTC
TRBV5-4	TRBJ2-3	TRBD2	few	CASFTSGGSTQYF	TGTGCCAGCTTTACTAGCGGGGGGTCGACGCAGTATTTT
TRBV11-2	TRBJ2-2	.	many	CASSSYGQSANTGELFF	TGTGCCAGCAGCTCCTACGGACAGAGCGCGAACACCGGGGAGCTGTTTTTT
TRBV5-1	TRBJ2-7	TRBD1	many	CASSRDSGSYEQYF	TGCGCCAGCAGCCGGGACAGCGGATCCTACGAGCAGTACTTC
TRBV20-1	TRBJ2-1	.	.	CSARAAADNEQFF	TGCAGTGCTAGAGCAGCAGCAGACAATGAGCAGTTCTTC
TRBV5-1	TRBJ2-1	.	.	CASKLRSSYNEQFF	TGCGCCAGCAAGCTTAGAAGTTCCTACAATGAGCAGTTCTTC
TRBV27	TRBJ2-1	.	few	CASSLSGVNEQFF	TGTGCCAGCAGTTTATCAGGGGTGAATGAGCAGTTCTTC
TRBV5-1	TRBJ2-2	.	.	CASSPDGQWPGELFF	TGCGCCAGCAGCCCGGACGGACAGTGGCCCGGGGAGCTGTTTTTT
TRBV29-1	TRBJ2-1	TRBD2	few	CSGSGVGSYNEQFF	TGCAGCGGGAGCGGGGTAGGTTCCTACAATGAGCAGTTCTTC
TRBV2	TRBJ2-2	.	many	CASSGTENTGELFF	TGTGCCAGCAGTGGGACGGAGAACACCGGGGAGCTGTTTTTT
TRBV3-1	TRBJ2-5	TRBD2	.	CASSLPGRLAGGPLETQYF	TGTGCCAGCAGCCTCCCCGGAAGGCTAGCGGGGGGGCCGTTGGAGACCCAGTACTTC
TRBV12-3/TRBV12-4	TRBJ2-1	.	medium-sized	CASSYEGDEQFF	TGTGCCAGCAGTTACGAGGGCGATGAGCAGTTCTTC
TRBV7-2	TRBJ2-7	.	few	CASSQRTAYEQYF	TGTGCCAGCAGCCAACGGACAGCCTACGAGCAGTACTTC
TRBV6-5	TRBJ2-6	TRBD2	.	CASSYWRGTGANVLTF	TGTGCCAGCAGTTACTGGCGGGGGACTGGGGCCAACGTCCTGACTTTC
TRBV12-3/TRBV12-4	TRBJ1-2	TRBD1	few	CASRQALETGSGYTF	TGTGCCAGCAGGCAAGCCTTGGAGACAGGGAGCGGCTACACCTTC
TRBV20-1	TRBJ1-4	.	few	CSATLNEAGEKLFF	TGCAGTGCTACCCTAAACGAGGCCGGTGAAAAACTGTTTTTT
TRBV5-1	TRBJ2-3	.	.	CASSLGDRRTDTQYF	TGCGCCAGCAGCCTGGGGGACCGCCGCACAGATACGCAGTATTTT
TRBV5-1	TRBJ2-7	TRBD2	few	CASSPGLAGPLEQYF	TGCGCCAGCAGCCCGGGACTAGCCGGGCCCCTCGAGCAGTACTTC
TRBV5-1	TRBJ1-1	.	many	CASSPRGGSTEAFF	TGCGCCAGCAGCCCCCGGGGGGGATCCACTGAAGCTTTCTTT
TRBV11-1	TRBJ2-7	TRBD2	.	CASSSPDSLAGGPYEQYF	TGTGCCAGCAGCTCGCCGGATTCCTTAGCGGGGGGGCCCTACGAGCAGTACTTC
TRBV12-3/TRBV12-4	TRBJ2-3	.	few	CATKTTGTSTDTQYF	TGTGCCACCAAAACGACGGGGACTAGCACAGATACGCAGTATTTT
TRBV29-1	TRBJ1-2	.	few	CSAGNGYTF	TGCAGCGCCGGGAATGGCTACACCTTC
TRBV12-3/TRBV12-4	TRBJ2-5	TRBD2	.	CASRELAGGLETQYF	TGTGCCAGCAGAGAATTAGCGGGGGGGTTAGAGACCCAGTACTTC
TRBV7-6	TRBJ2-1	.	.	CASSLDGPGRQYNEQFF	TGTGCCAGCAGCTTAGACGGTCCGGGACGCCAATACAATGAGCAGTTCTTC
TRBV20-1	TRBJ2-3	TRBD2	.	CSALLAGGLADTQYF	TGCAGTGCCTTGCTAGCGGGGGGGTTGGCAGATACGCAGTATTTT
TRBV10-3	TRBJ2-7	.	few	CAITQGTTSEQYF	TGTGCCATCACCCAGGGTACAACCTCCGAGCAGTACTTC
TRBV5-1	TRBJ1-6	.	few	CASSFSGQSNSPLHF	TGCGCCAGCAGCTTCAGTGGCCAGTCTAATTCACCCCTCCACTTT
TRBV7-6	TRBJ2-5	TRBD2	few	CASSRGTSAKETQYF	TGTGCCAGCAGCCGGGGGACTAGCGCCAAAGAGACCCAGTACTTC
TRBV5-1	TRBJ2-3	.	.	CASSLGDLDTQYF	TGCGCCAGCAGCTTGGGCGACTTAGATACGCAGTATTTT
TRBV6-1	TRBJ2-5	.	.	CASIIGADRETQYF	TGTGCCAGCATCATCGGGGCAGACCGAGAGACCCAGTACTTC